A selection of T cell receptor beta chains follows, all from one sample in a study of blood T cell repertoires in COVID-19. This table comes from immunoSEQ multiplex PCR, and its TCRdb copy is limited to in-frame clones, with some not included. The sample lists some 170,000 clones, 75% to 85% occurring once. The sequenced sample consisted of peripheral blood. The receptors come from a human donor in a cohort sampled during active COVID-19. Both conserved end residues are part of each CDR3. D genes are given only for firm matches. Size is stated for part of the rows, as once, few or many counts, or as a class when the clone is expanded.

D gene	J gene	V gene	clone size	CDR3 protein	CDR3 DNA
NA	TRBJ1-4	TRBV5-1	NA	CASGPDSTNEKLFF	TGCGCCAGTGGTCCGGACAGTACTAATGAAAAACTGTTTTTT
NA	TRBJ1-1	TRBV6-6	NA	CASNRRANTEAFF	TGTGCCAGCAACCGCAGGGCGAACACTGAAGCTTTCTTT
TRBD1	TRBJ1-1	TRBV18	NA	CASSLRQGNEANTEAFF	TGTGCCAGCTCACTACGACAGGGAAATGAGGCGAACACTGAAGCTTTCTTT
NA	TRBJ1-2	TRBV5-1	NA	CASSPGHGRIGYGYTF	TGCGCCAGCAGCCCGGGACATGGCCGCATAGGCTATGGCTACACCTTC
NA	TRBJ1-6	TRBV28	NA	CASQTQQGSYNSPLHF	TGTGCCAGCCAAACCCAACAGGGATCCTATAATTCACCCCTCCACTTT
NA	TRBJ2-7	TRBV6-6	NA	CASSYGLVRSDYEQYF	TGTGCCAGCAGTTACGGTCTAGTCCGTAGTGATTACGAGCAGTACTTC
TRBD1	TRBJ1-5	TRBV6-2/TRBV6-3	NA	CASSYSFTGGVSVRQPQHF	TGTGCCAGCAGTTACTCCTTTACAGGGGGCGTCTCGGTTCGGCAGCCCCAGCATTTT
NA	TRBJ1-5	TRBV6-2/TRBV6-3	NA	CASSSSARVNQPQHF	TGTGCCAGCAGTTCTTCCGCGAGGGTCAATCAGCCCCAGCATTTT
NA	TRBJ2-7	TRBV5-1	NA	CASSLVDRPGGYEQYF	TGCGCCAGCAGCTTGGTAGACAGACCCGGGGGTTACGAGCAGTACTTC
NA	TRBJ1-5	TRBV6-5	NA	CASRAGLLNQPQHF	TGTGCCAGCAGAGCCGGACTGCTCAATCAGCCCCAGCATTTT
TRBD1	TRBJ1-1	TRBV9	NA	CASSLGTGGTEAFF	TGTGCCAGCAGCCTTGGGACAGGGGGCACTGAAGCTTTCTTT
NA	TRBJ2-3	TRBV7-3	NA	CASSSGTDTQYF	TGTGCCAGCAGCTCAGGGACAGATACGCAGTATTTT
NA	TRBJ2-2	TRBV30	NA	CAWKAGANTGELFF	TGTGCCTGGAAGGCAGGGGCCAACACCGGGGAGCTGTTTTTT
NA	TRBJ2-7	TRBV18	NA	CASSKQDEQYF	TGTGCCAGCTCGAAACAGGACGAGCAGTACTTC
TRBD1	TRBJ2-5	TRBV6-4	NA	CASSRDSQETQYF	TGTGCCAGCAGTCGGGACAGCCAAGAGACCCAGTACTTC
TRBD2	TRBJ2-1	TRBV4-3	NA	CASSRNHGILAGYNEQFF	TGCGCCAGCAGCCGAAATCATGGGATACTAGCGGGCTACAATGAGCAGTTCTTC
TRBD1	TRBJ2-6	TRBV28	NA	CASMTGATGANVLTF	TGTGCCAGCATGACAGGGGCTACTGGGGCCAACGTCCTGACTTTC
TRBD2	TRBJ2-1	TRBV27	many	CASSFRLAENEQFF	TGTGCCAGCAGTTTCCGTCTAGCGGAGAATGAGCAGTTCTTC
NA	TRBJ1-1	TRBV5-5	once	CASSGLGVQWTEAFF	TGTGCCAGCAGCGGACTTGGGGTCCAGTGGACTGAAGCTTTCTTT
TRBD1	TRBJ2-1	TRBV24-1	NA	CATSGPGTGTDEQFF	TGTGCCACCAGTGGGCCCGGGACAGGGACTGATGAGCAGTTCTTC
NA	TRBJ1-2	TRBV6-5	NA	CASSYYQTDRYGYTF	TGTGCCAGCAGTTACTACCAGACAGATCGCTATGGCTACACCTTC